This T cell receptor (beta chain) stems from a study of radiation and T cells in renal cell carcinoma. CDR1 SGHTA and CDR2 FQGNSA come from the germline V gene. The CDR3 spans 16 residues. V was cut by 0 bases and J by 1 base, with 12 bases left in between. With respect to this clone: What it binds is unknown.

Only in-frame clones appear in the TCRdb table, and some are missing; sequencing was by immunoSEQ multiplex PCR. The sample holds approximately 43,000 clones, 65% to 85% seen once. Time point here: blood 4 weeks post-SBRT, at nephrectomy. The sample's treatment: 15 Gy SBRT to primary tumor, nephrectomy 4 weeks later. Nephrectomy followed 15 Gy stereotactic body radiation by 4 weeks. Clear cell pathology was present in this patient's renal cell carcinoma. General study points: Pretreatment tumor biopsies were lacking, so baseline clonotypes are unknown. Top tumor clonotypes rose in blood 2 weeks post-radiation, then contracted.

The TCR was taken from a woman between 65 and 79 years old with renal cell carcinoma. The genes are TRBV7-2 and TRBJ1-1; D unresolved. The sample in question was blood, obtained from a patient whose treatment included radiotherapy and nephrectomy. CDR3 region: CASSLAGFGRNTEAFF. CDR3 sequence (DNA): TGTGCCAGCAGCTTAGCAGGGTTTGGTCGGAACACTGAAGCTTTCTTT.